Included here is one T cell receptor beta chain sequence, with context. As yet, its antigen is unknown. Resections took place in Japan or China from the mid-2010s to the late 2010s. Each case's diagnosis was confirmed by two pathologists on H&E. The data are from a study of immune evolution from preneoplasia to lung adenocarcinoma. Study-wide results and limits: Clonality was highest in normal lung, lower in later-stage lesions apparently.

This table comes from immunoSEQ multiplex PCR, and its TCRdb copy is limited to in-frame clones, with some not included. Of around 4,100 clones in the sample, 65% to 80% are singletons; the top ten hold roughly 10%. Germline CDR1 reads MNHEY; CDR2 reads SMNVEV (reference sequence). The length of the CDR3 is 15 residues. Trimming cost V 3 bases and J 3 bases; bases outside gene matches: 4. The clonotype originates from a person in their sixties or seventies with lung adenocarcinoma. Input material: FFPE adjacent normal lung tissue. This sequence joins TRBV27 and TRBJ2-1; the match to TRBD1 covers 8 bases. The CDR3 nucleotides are TGTGCCAGCAGTTTGTCCGGGACAGGCTACAATGAGCAGTTCTTC. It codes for CASSLSGTGYNEQFF.